The 4 T cell receptor beta chains in this list originate from one sample, sequenced in a study of memory CD4+ T cells and cytomegalovirus serostatus. Measured with immunoSEQ multiplex PCR; TCRdb has only the in-frame clones, and not every one. The sample shows about 38,000 clones, approximately 79% of them seen only once. The sort gate was single viable CD3+CD4+CD8-CD45RO+ cells for memory CD4+ T cells. The material sequenced was memory CD4+ T cells from blood. The receptors come from an adult in good health and CMV-seropositive.

This chain links TRBV11-1 with TRBJ2-1; weak D call: TRBD1 (5 bases). Germline V gives CDR1 SGHAT, CDR2 FQDESV (reference sequence). CDR3 length equals 17 residues. Trimming shortened V by 0 bases and J by 0 bases, and 12 bases separated the two germline ends. The CDR3 is CASSLADSVSSYNEQFF. The CDR3 coding sequence is TGTGCCAGCAGCTTAGCAGACAGCGTAAGCTCCTACAATGAGCAGTTCTTC.

This clone was seen once. CDR3 in amino acids: CASSFSGTRSYEQYF. The DNA for the CDR3 is TGTGCCAGCAGTTTCTCGGGGACTAGGTCCTACGAGCAGTACTTC. The V call is TRBV28, the J call TRBJ2-7; TRBD2 matches 8 bases. The V gene end was trimmed by 3 bases and the J gene end by 1 base; junction bases not matched to a gene: 5. Germline CDR1 and CDR2: MDHEN and SYDVKM. The CDR3 runs 15 residues.

The J gene is TRBJ2-5, the V gene TRBV27; D unclear. Trimming pared 3 bases from V and 1 base from J, leaving 9 bases between. The CDR3 extends over 14 amino acids. The germline V gene has CDR1 MNHEY and CDR2 SMNVEV (reference sequence). CDR3 bases: TGTGCCAGCAGTTTGAAGGGAAGCCAAGAGACCCAGTACTTC. Translation: CASSLKGSQETQYF.

The rearrangement links TRBV7-9 to TRBJ1-2; D perhaps matches TRBD1 (6 bases). Trimming stripped 4 bases from V and 6 bases from J, with 12 bases between. CDR1 SEHNR and CDR2 FQNEAQ come from the germline V gene (reference sequence). This CDR3 is built from 13 residues. CDR3 nucleotide sequence: TGTGCCAGCAGCTCGGGAAACAGGGATGGCTACACCTTC. This sequence encodes CASSSGNRDGYTF.